This TCR beta chain was retrieved from a study of T-cell memory formation after mild COVID-19. Study at large: TCR clustering was largely donor specific.

V lost 5 bases and J 0 bases, leaving 13 bases between the germline ends. The CDR3 has 16 amino acids. The germline V gene encodes CDR1 SGHAT and CDR2 FQNNGV. About this clonotype itself: Its target is not known.

Overall study findings and caveats: CD4+ contracting clones were found mainly in CM and EM, and CD8+ ones in EMRA.

TCRdb reprocessed the 5' RACE reads with MiXCR, giving one entry per CDR3 protein. The table records around 500,000 distinct CDR3 sequences, roughly 18% of them present only once. Sequencing used PBMCs or a T cell subset sorted from them (not recorded which). This clonotype was obtained from an adult woman who had mild COVID-19 (a few samples of this study predate the infection). Cell type and time point are not known. The rearrangement joins TRBV11-2 to TRBJ2-2, with a possible D match to TRBD1 (7 bases). The CDR3 coding sequence is TGTGCCAGCAGCCCATGGAGGGGGCCGAACACCGGGGAGCTGTTTTTT. This sequence encodes CASSPWRGPNTGELFF.